The 27 T cell receptor beta chains presented below share a single source sample, sequenced in a study of CD8 T cells in Susac syndrome. An amount of RNA that ranged from roughly 0.45 to 1 ug was reverse transcribed with random hexamers. MiXCR, run by TCRdb on the immunoSEQ multiplex PCR reads, gives a single entry per CDR3 protein. The sample holds around 90,000 distinct CDR3 sequences, approximately 96% seen once. Sequencing input: CD8+ T cells from PBMCs. These receptors all stem from a human donor with Susac syndrome.

This clonotype is a singleton in its sample. The chain recombines TRBV20-1 with TRBJ2-7, with a possible D match to TRBD2 (5 bases). CDR3 size: 12 residues. V lost 1 base to trimming and J lost 3 bases, with 7 bases between them. From germline, CDR1 is DFQATT and CDR2 SNEGSKA (reference sequence). The chain's CDR3 is CSARGGLYEQYF. The DNA for the CDR3 is TGCAGTGCTAGAGGCGGGCTCTACGAGCAGTACTTC.

V gene TRBV9 combines with J gene TRBJ1-1; D perhaps matches TRBD1 (5 bases). Trimming pared 2 bases from V and 1 base from J, leaving 15 bases between. CDR1 and CDR2 (germline): SGDLS, YYNGEE. This CDR3 spans 16 amino acids. CDR3 sequence (DNA): TGTGCCAGCAGCGTTCTCGGTGACAGTTCGAACACTGAAGCTTTCTTT. Encoded protein: CASSVLGDSSNTEAFF.

The chain couples TRBV20-1 to TRBJ1-4, with D maybe TRBD1 (5 bases). Looked up from germline, CDR1 is DFQATT and CDR2 is SNEGSKA (reference sequence). CDR3 length: 16 amino acids. Trimming pared 0 bases from V and 4 bases from J, leaving 15 bases between. The CDR3, as DNA: TGCAGTGCTAGAGATCCCCAGGGTCGACTTAATGAAAAACTGTTTTTT. Residues: CSARDPQGRLNEKLFF.

V gene TRBV2 combines with J gene TRBJ2-1; D may correspond to TRBD1 or TRBD2 (5 bases each). V lost 8 bases to trimming and J lost 7 bases, with 15 bases between them. This CDR3 spans 13 amino acids. CDR1 SNHLY and CDR2 FYNNEI come from the germline V gene. CDR3 coding DNA: TGTGCCAGCCAGGGACGGGAACTGAATGAGCAGTTCTTC. Encoded protein: CASQGRELNEQFF.

The V gene is TRBV12-3 or TRBV12-4, the J gene TRBJ1-3; D gene uncertain. The CDR3 is made up of 14 amino acids. Trimming removed 3 bases from V and 8 bases from J, with 14 bases in between. CDR3 sequence: CASSFPPYSYTIYF. CDR3 in DNA: TGTGCCAGCAGTTTCCCCCCGTACTCGTACACCATATATTTT.

This clonotype was seen once. The rearrangement joins TRBV5-1 to TRBJ1-5; TRBD1 matches at 10 bases. Germline lookup yields CDR1 SGHRS and CDR2 YFSETQ. J was trimmed by 8 bases and V by 4 bases; bases with no gene match: 3. The CDR3 loop spans 13 amino acids. For the CDR3, the DNA is TGCGCCAGCAGCCGACAGGGGGCAGAGCCCCAGCATTTT. This gives the protein CASSRQGAEPQHF.

The chain carries TRBV30 and TRBJ1-1; D remains ambiguous. Trimming took off 5 bases at V and 10 bases at J, with 17 bases between the two ends. The germline CDR1 and CDR2 sequences are GTSNPN and SVGIG (reference sequence). The CDR3 covers 12 residues. In DNA, the CDR3 is TGTGCCTGGGGTTTCGCCTATGATGGAGCTTTCTTT. It yields the protein CAWGFAYDGAFF.

This clonotype showed up just a few times. The chain combines TRBV6-5 with TRBJ1-5, with D perhaps TRBD1 (5 bases). The CDR3 is made up of 14 amino acids. Trimming left V 4 bases short and J 1 base short, with 8 bases between. Germline V gives CDR1 MNHEY, CDR2 SVGAGI. The CDR3 is CASSSTDSNQPQHF. The CDR3 DNA reads as TGTGCCAGCAGTTCGACAGACAGCAATCAGCCCCAGCATTTT.

The chain couples TRBV7-6 to TRBJ2-3, with unresolved D. Germline V gives CDR1 SGHVS, CDR2 FNYEAQ. CDR3 length: 13 amino acids. Trimming pared 2 bases from V and 2 bases from J, leaving 5 bases between. The CDR3 DNA follows: TGTGCCAGCAGCTTACAGCTCACAGATACGCAGTATTTT. This gives the protein CASSLQLTDTQYF.

The CDR3 nucleotides read TGTGCCAGCAGTTTAAAGGGGGCGGGGACAGGGGTCAGGATGAACACTGAAGCTTTCTTT. Amino acids: CASSLKGAGTGVRMNTEAFF. The chain is built from TRBV12-3 or TRBV12-4 and TRBJ1-1; 10 bases align to TRBD1. V lost 2 bases to trimming and J lost 0 bases; unmatched junction nucleotides: 15. There are 20 residues in the CDR3.

The chain combines TRBV24-1 with TRBJ2-3; 7 nucleotides match TRBD1. The ends lost 6 bases at V and 2 bases at J; junction bases unmatched: 10. The CDR3 length is 16 residues. Per the germline V gene, CDR1 is KGHDR and CDR2 is SFDVKD. This CDR3 reads CATSSPGTELTDTQYF. The DNA of the CDR3 is TGTGCCACCAGTTCGCCCGGGACAGAGCTCACAGATACGCAGTATTTT.

This clonotype was recorded only once. The chain employs TRBV14 and TRBJ1-4; possibly TRBD1 for D (5 bases). CDR3 size: 14 residues. V was clipped by 4 bases and J by 2 bases, with 8 bases between them. Per germline, CDR1 SGHDN and CDR2 FVKESK. As DNA, the CDR3 is TGTGCCAGCAGCCCCCGGGGGACTAATGAAAAACTGTTTTTT. It translates to CASSPRGTNEKLFF.

The chain carries TRBV6-5 and TRBJ2-3; the match to TRBD1 covers 8 bases. CDR3 length equals 16 residues. The V and J ends lost 0 bases and 2 bases, in that order; junction bases with no gene match: 4. Germline CDR1 MNHEY, CDR2 SVGAGI. This CDR3 is CASSYSGQGDTDTQYF. CDR3 DNA sequence: TGTGCCAGCAGTTACTCAGGACAGGGAGACACAGATACGCAGTATTTT.

The rearrangement joins TRBV4-2 to TRBJ2-2; D might be TRBD1 or TRBD2, each matching 5 bases. This CDR3 comprises 14 residues. Germline V gives CDR1 LGHNA, CDR2 YNFKEQ. Trimming took off 7 bases at V and 8 bases at J, with 17 bases between the two ends. CDR3 nucleotide sequence: TGTGCCAGCACCGGGACCGCACTTGCAGGGGAGCTGTTTTTT. This gives the protein CASTGTALAGELFF.

This chain connects TRBV5-1 to TRBJ2-1; D uncertain. The V and J ends lost 4 bases and 8 bases respectively, with 22 bases between them. From germline, CDR1 is SGHRS and CDR2 YFSETQ. The CDR3 length is 16 residues. The CDR3 here is CASSPGVLLPDDEQFF. CDR3 DNA: TGCGCCAGCAGCCCTGGAGTCCTCCTCCCTGACGATGAGCAGTTCTTC.

The chain carries TRBV20-1 and TRBJ2-7; TRBD1 aligns across 9 bases. V was pared by 5 bases and J by 3 bases, with 5 bases of the junction left unmatched. In germline, CDR1 is DFQATT, CDR2 SNEGSKA (reference sequence). The CDR3 extends over 13 amino acids. This CDR3 is CSAHPGQGYEQYF. CDR3 nucleotides: TGCAGTGCTCATCCGGGACAGGGCTACGAGCAGTACTTC.

The chain links TRBV20-1 to TRBJ1-1, with a possible D match to TRBD1 (5 bases). The V end lost 3 bases, the J end lost 3 bases, and 23 bases lay between the germline ends. Germline loops: CDR1 DFQATT, CDR2 SNEGSKA (reference sequence). This CDR3 region has 17 residues. In DNA, the CDR3 is TGCAGTGCTAGGCGTCGCGGGCGGGGGAGGATTGACACTGAAGCTTTCTTT. This translates into CSARRRGRGRIDTEAFF.

The CDR3 loop is CSARDMTASTEAFF. The CDR3 nucleotides read TGCAGTGCTAGAGATATGACAGCATCCACTGAAGCTTTCTTT. This chain links TRBV20-1 with TRBJ1-1; D might be TRBD1 (5 bases). Germline V lookup: CDR1 DFQATT, CDR2 SNEGSKA (reference sequence). The V and J ends lost 0 bases and 4 bases respectively, with 12 bases between them. This CDR3 contains 14 residues.

The rearrangement links TRBV13 to TRBJ2-3; D remains ambiguous. The CDR3 contains 16 residues. The germline V gene has CDR1 PRHDT and CDR2 FYEKMQ (reference sequence). Trimming took off 0 bases at V and 1 base at J, with 11 bases between the two ends. In DNA form, the CDR3 reads TGTGCCAGCAGCTTAGGCGGGTCGCCGCGCACAGATACGCAGTATTTT. Amino acid sequence: CASSLGGSPRTDTQYF.

The chain combines TRBV29-1 with TRBJ2-1, with D possibly matching TRBD2 (6 bases). The CDR3 is 12 residues long. Germline-derived CDR1 and CDR2 are SQVTM and ANQGSEA. Trimming removed 6 bases at V and 1 base at J, with 7 bases between. As DNA, the CDR3 is TGCAGCGTCGGGGGTTCCTACAATGAGCAGTTCTTC. It yields the protein CSVGGSYNEQFF.

The genes are TRBV20-1 and TRBJ2-5; TRBD1 agrees at 10 bases. Trimming at V came to 4 bases and at J to 2 bases, leaving 7 bases not matched to a gene. The CDR3 loop spans 15 amino acids. Germline-derived CDR1 and CDR2 are DFQATT and SNEGSKA (reference sequence). CDR3 in amino acids: CSANPRTGGQETQYF. CDR3 sequence (DNA): TGCAGTGCTAATCCGAGGACAGGGGGACAAGAGACCCAGTACTTC.

This chain links TRBV5-6 with TRBJ1-6; no clear D gene. CDR1 and CDR2 (germline): SGHDT, YYEEEE. The CDR3 covers 18 residues. V lost 0 bases to trimming and J lost 0 bases, with 13 bases between them. The CDR3 region has the DNA TGTGCCAGCAGCTTGGGGTGGAGGCAGAGCTCCTATAATTCACCCCTCCACTTT. Translated, it gives CASSLGWRQSSYNSPLHF.

The genes are TRBV7-9 and TRBJ2-1; 9 positions agree with TRBD2. The CDR3 length is 15 residues. In germline, CDR1 is SEHNR, CDR2 FQNEAQ (reference sequence). V shed 3 bases and J 6 bases; nucleotides not matched to a gene: 6. The CDR3 sequence is CASSLAGLAFNEQFF. In DNA form, the CDR3 reads TGTGCCAGCAGCTTGGCGGGACTAGCCTTCAATGAGCAGTTCTTC.

V and J are TRBV4-3 and TRBJ1-6, with no clear D. V lost 4 bases, J lost 8 bases, and 9 bases lay in between. CDR1 and CDR2 from the germline V gene are LGHNA and YSLEER. The CDR3 contains 13 residues. In DNA, the CDR3 is TGCGCCAGCAGCCTCCGGCGGGATTCACCCCTCCACTTT. Protein product: CASSLRRDSPLHF.

The chain couples TRBV11-2 to TRBJ2-6; 7 bases match TRBD1. The CDR3 has 18 amino acids. Germline assignment: CDR1 SGHAT and CDR2 FQNNGV. J lost 0 bases, V lost 0 bases, and 5 bases had no gene match. CDR3 sequence: CASSLERQGISGANVLTF. CDR3 DNA sequence: TGTGCCAGCAGCTTAGAGAGACAGGGCATCTCTGGGGCCAACGTCCTGACTTTC.

The chain employs TRBV30 and TRBJ1-2, with 8 bases fitting TRBD1. This CDR3 comprises 15 residues. The germline CDR1 and CDR2 sequences are GTSNPN and SVGIG (reference sequence). V gave up 3 bases and J gave up 5 bases; unmatched junction bases: 11. DNA of the CDR3: TGTGCCTGGAGCGCAAGGGACAGGCGGGTGTATGGCTACACCTTC. Translated, it gives CAWSARDRRVYGYTF.

The chain joins TRBV12-3 or TRBV12-4 to TRBJ1-5, with 8 bases fitting TRBD1. This CDR3 is built from 14 residues. V shed 3 bases and J 5 bases; nucleotides not matched to a gene: 3. The CDR3 DNA sequence: TGTGCCAGCAGTTTGAACAGGGGGGATCAGCCCCAGCATTTT. It encodes CASSLNRGDQPQHF.